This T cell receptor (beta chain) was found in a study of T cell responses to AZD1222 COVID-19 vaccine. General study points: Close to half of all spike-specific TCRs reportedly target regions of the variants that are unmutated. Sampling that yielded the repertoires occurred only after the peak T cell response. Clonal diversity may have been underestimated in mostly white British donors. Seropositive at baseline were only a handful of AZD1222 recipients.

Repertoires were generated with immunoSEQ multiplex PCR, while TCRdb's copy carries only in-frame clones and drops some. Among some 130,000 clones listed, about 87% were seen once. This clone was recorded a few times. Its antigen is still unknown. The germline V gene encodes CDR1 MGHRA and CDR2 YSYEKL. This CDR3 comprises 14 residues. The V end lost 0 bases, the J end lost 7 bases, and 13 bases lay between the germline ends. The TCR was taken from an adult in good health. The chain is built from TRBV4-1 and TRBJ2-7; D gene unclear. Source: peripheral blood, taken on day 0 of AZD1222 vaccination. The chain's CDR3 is CASSQDADHREQYF. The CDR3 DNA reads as TGCGCCAGCAGCCAAGACGCGGACCACCGAGAGCAGTACTTC.